These 15 T cell receptor beta chains came from one sample sequenced in a study of blood T cells in healthy people across ages. Combining a sample-barcoded 5' primer with a J-beta primer mix, a second PCR ran for roughly 6 to 12 cycles. Each CDR3 protein is one row after TCRdb ran MiXCR on the 5' RACE reads. The sample lists fewer than 950,000 distinct CDR3 sequences, 40% to 65% occurring once. Sequencing was carried out using blood. These receptors all stem from an older man in good health.

This clonotype was counted at least ten times. The chain has TRBV3-1 and TRBJ2-7; the D gene is possibly TRBD1 (5 bases). CDR1 LGHDT and CDR2 YNNKEL come from the germline V gene (reference sequence). V lost 4 bases and J lost 7, with 8 bases in between. The CDR3 contains 11 residues. CDR3 in DNA: TGTGCCAGCAGCCTAGGGGTTGAGCAGTACTTC. It yields the protein CASSLGVEQYF.

This clonotype came up a few times. V is TRBV20-1 and J is TRBJ2-7, with D perhaps being TRBD1 or TRBD2 (5 bases each). The germline V gene has CDR1 DFQATT and CDR2 SNEGSKA (reference sequence). The V end lost 0 bases, the J end lost 1 base, and 13 bases lay between the germline ends. CDR3 length: 15 amino acids. CDR3 bases: TGCAGTGCTAGAGAGGGGTGGGGGTCTTCCTACGAGCAGTACTTC. It is translated as CSAREGWGSSYEQYF.

In this sample, this clonotype turned up a few times. CDR3 bases: TGTGCCAGCAGCTTAGGGGGGGCGGACATTCAGTACTTC. Translation: CASSLGGADIQYF. The chain has TRBV11-3 and TRBJ2-4, with D perhaps TRBD1 or TRBD2 (6 bases each). The CDR3 has 13 residues. V lost 1 base and J lost 8, with 9 bases in between. Germline loops: CDR1 SGHNT, CDR2 YENEEA.

The chain recombines TRBV29-1 with TRBJ1-3; D perhaps matches TRBD1 (5 bases). The V gene's germline CDR1 is SQVTM and CDR2 ANQGSEA. The CDR3 totals 14 residues. Trimming stripped 6 bases from V and 4 bases from J, with 16 bases between. The CDR3 sequence is CSVGTGASGNTIYF. CDR3 sequence (DNA): TGCAGCGTCGGTACCGGGGCATCGGGAAACACCATATATTTT.

The chain employs TRBV2 and TRBJ2-1; no firm D call. The CDR3 covers 14 residues. In germline, CDR1 is SNHLY, CDR2 FYNNEI. V was cut by 10 bases and J by 4 bases, with 17 bases left in between. In nucleotides, the CDR3 is TGTGCCAACTCCCGAGAACGGTTTTACAATGAGCAGTTCTTC. Amino acids: CANSRERFYNEQFF. The variable domain in full, completed from reference TRBV2 and TRBJ2-1, reads EPEVTQTPSHQVTQMGQEVILRCVPISNHLYFYWYRQILGQKVEFLVSFYNNEISEKSEIFDDQFSVERPDGSNFTLKIRSTKLEDSAMYFCANSRERFYNEQFFGPGTRLTVL.

The chain recombines TRBV27 with TRBJ1-1, with D possibly TRBD1 on 5 matching bases. V shed 10 bases and J shed 0 bases, with 15 bases lying between them. The CDR3 runs 14 residues. CDR1 and CDR2 from the germline V gene are MNHEY and SMNVEV (reference sequence). The CDR3 sequence: CATLGGIMNTEAFF. In DNA form, the CDR3 reads TGTGCCACCCTTGGGGGGATCATGAACACTGAAGCTTTCTTT.

J is TRBJ2-1 and V is TRBV20-1; 11 bases are a match to TRBD1. V lost 2 bases and J lost 4; bases outside the gene matches: 7. This CDR3 contains 16 residues. Germline loops: CDR1 DFQATT, CDR2 SNEGSKA (reference sequence). The DNA for the CDR3 is TGCAGTGCTAGAACCGGGACAGGGGGTAAATACAATGAGCAGTTCTTC. This translates into CSARTGTGGKYNEQFF.

The rearrangement uses TRBV2 and TRBJ1-6; TRBD1 is a possible D gene (5 bases). The CDR3 consists of 17 residues. Germline values: CDR1 SNHLY, CDR2 FYNNEI. Trimming shortened V by 3 bases and J by 5 bases, and 17 bases separated the two germline ends. The CDR3 region is CASSDRAFGPNNSPLHF. The CDR3 DNA is TGTGCCAGCAGTGACAGGGCGTTCGGCCCAAATAATTCACCCCTCCACTTT.

The chain combines TRBV3-1 with TRBJ1-1; no firm D call. Between the trimmed V and J ends, which lost 2 bases and 1 base, there was a span of 8 bases. The germline gives CDR1 LGHDT, CDR2 YNNKEL (reference sequence). There are 14 residues in the CDR3. CDR3 sequence: CASSQSFKNTEAFF. The CDR3 DNA reads TGTGCCAGCAGCCAATCTTTTAAGAACACTGAAGCTTTCTTT. The full variable domain, in which reference TRBV3-1 and TRBJ1-1 provide the parts outside the CDR3, is DTAVSQTPKYLVTQMGNDKSIKCEQNLGHDTMYWYKQDSKKFLKIMFSYNNKELIINETVPNRFSPKSPDKAHLNLHINSLELGDSAVYFCASSQSFKNTEAFFGQGTRLTVV.

The chain employs TRBV12-3 or TRBV12-4 and TRBJ1-2; unclear D gene. This CDR3 contains 13 residues. The V gene lost 7 bases and the J gene lost 11 bases, with 20 bases spanning the gap. CDR3 sequence reads: CASTLGPAGWYTF. As DNA, the CDR3 is TGTGCCAGCACTCTCGGACCCGCCGGGTGGTACACCTTC.

This clonotype was found once. With a much larger clone just one base away, this may be a read error. The chain links TRBV20-1 to TRBJ2-1, with D tentatively TRBD2 (6 bases). Between the trimmed V and J ends, which lost 3 bases and 11 bases, there was a span of 14 bases. This CDR3 is built from 12 residues. Germline V gene lookup returns CDR1 DFQATT and CDR2 SNEGSKA (reference sequence). CDR3 coding DNA: TGCAGTGCTAGTAGAGCTAGCGATAAGCAGTTCTTC. Translated, it gives CSASRASDKQFF.

The chain recombines TRBV20-1 with TRBJ2-2, with D possibly matching TRBD2 (6 bases). V lost 0 bases and J lost 0, with 8 bases in between. The CDR3 consists of 15 residues. Germline V gene lookup returns CDR1 DFQATT and CDR2 SNEGSKA (reference sequence). CDR3 nucleotide sequence: TGCAGTGCTAGAGATACGGGGGCGAACACCGGGGAGCTGTTTTTT. Translated, it gives CSARDTGANTGELFF.

The V and J genes are TRBV13 and TRBJ2-3; D is unclear. This CDR3 spans 15 amino acids. The V end was cut by 2 bases, the J end by 5 bases, with 14 bases between. The germline V gene has CDR1 PRHDT and CDR2 FYEKMQ (reference sequence). CDR3 sequence: CASSLSNARGDTQYF. The CDR3 bases are TGTGCCAGCAGCTTAAGTAACGCGAGAGGAGATACGCAGTATTTT.

The chain employs TRBV4-3 and TRBJ2-1; 13 bases match TRBD2. In germline, CDR1 is LGHNA, CDR2 YSLEER. CDR3 length equals 16 residues. V gave up 2 bases and J gave up 7 bases; unmatched junction bases: 5. The CDR3 is CASSQTGTSGKNEQFF. The CDR3 DNA is TGCGCCAGCAGCCAAACCGGGACTAGCGGGAAAAATGAGCAGTTCTTC.

V gene TRBV29-1 combines with J gene TRBJ1-2, with D possibly being TRBD1 (6 bases). Germline values: CDR1 SQVTM, CDR2 ANQGSEA. V lost 7 bases and J 4 bases, leaving 13 bases between the germline ends. The CDR3 is 12 residues long. The CDR3 bases are TGCAGCGCAACCTCGGACAGCTATGGCTACACCTTC. Residues: CSATSDSYGYTF.